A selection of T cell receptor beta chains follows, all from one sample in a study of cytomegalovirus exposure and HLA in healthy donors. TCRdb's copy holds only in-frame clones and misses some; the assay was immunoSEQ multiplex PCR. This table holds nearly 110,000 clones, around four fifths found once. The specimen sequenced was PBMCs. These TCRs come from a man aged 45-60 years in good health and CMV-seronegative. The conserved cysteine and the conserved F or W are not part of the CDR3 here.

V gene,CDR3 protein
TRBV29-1,SVAQRGEKLF
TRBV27,ASSQGTSGGRETQY
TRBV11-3,ASSVQGAGSPLH
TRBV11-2,ASSLDLGGRGFGTEAF
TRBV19,ASSIVRQETQY
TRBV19,ASSMSVNTEAF
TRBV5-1,ASRIPQETQY
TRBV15,ATNHILNEKLF
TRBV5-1,ASRSGTVSYEQY
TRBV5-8,ASSLTEAF
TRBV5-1,ASSLDWPRGGASRSGANVLT
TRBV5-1,ASSRTSGGASDTQY
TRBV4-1,ASSQPGTENTEAF
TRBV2,ASSTEQGYAGGYT
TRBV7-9,SSSSRQVAEAF
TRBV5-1,ASSLGQGDEQF
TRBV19,ASSISNTRGVGDTQY
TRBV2,ASSESVSDYSYEQY
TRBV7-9,SSSAGGDWLF
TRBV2,ASSEFYVGRRGAF
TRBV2,ASIARVADEQY
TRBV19,ASSGTAYEQF
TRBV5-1,ASSVSTDQETQY
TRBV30,AWSTRLAGGLGTQY
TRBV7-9,ASSYINNEQF
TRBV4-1,ASSQDSGGTTDTQY
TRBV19,ASSMSKHLTQY
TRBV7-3,ASSHGGGNTEAF
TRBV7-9,ASSHGLAVDTQY
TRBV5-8,ASSLVAFETQY
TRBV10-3,AISESRGETQY
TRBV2,AITQGSGANVLT
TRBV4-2,ASSQRRGDLQF
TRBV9,ASSVGTTGELF
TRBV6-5,ASSRGVPTDTQY
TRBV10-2,ASSESVSSYNEQF
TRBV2,ASSVAENTEAF
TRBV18,ASSPLPGGYGYT
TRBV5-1,ASSITTGIQETQY
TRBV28,ATTRAGMNTEAF
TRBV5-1,ASSLLWDKGTSPLH
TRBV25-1,ASSDLSADAKETQY
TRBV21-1,AVNRDSKVSAQY
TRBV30,AWSVTGNSPLH
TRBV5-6,ASSLDAGSGNTIY
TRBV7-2,ASSSSSGNTIY
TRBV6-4,ASSDSTGGTFGANVLT
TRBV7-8,ASSFGSADTQY
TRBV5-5,ASSLAERGGILQETQY
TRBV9,ASSLSRASADNEQF
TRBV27,ASSSSYKNTEAF
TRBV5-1,ASSLSAAGGNTIY